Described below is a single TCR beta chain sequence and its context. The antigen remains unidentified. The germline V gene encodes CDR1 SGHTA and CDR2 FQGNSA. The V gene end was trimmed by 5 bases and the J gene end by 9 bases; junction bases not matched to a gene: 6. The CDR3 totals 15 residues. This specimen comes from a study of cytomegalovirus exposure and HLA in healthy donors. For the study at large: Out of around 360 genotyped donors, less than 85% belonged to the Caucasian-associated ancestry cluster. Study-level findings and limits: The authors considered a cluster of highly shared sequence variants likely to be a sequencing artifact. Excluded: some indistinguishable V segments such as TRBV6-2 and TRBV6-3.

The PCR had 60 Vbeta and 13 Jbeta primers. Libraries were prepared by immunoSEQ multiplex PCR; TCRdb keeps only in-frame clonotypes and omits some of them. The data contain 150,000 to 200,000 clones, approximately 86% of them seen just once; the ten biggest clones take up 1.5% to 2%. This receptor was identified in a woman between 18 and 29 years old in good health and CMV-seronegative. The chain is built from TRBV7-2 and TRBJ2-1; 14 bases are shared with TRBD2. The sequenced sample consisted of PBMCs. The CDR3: CASSAGLAGEGEQFF. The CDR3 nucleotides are TGTGCCAGCAGCGCGGGACTAGCGGGGGAAGGTGAGCAGTTCTTC.